These T cell receptor beta chains were read from a single sample in a study of blood T cell repertoires in COVID-19. Sequencing used immunoSEQ multiplex PCR; TCRdb keeps in-frame clones, though not all of them. The sample consists of about 120,000 clones, 78% of them appearing once. The material sequenced was peripheral blood. The receptors stem from a man between 65 and 80 years old with acute or convalescent COVID-19. CDR3s include the opening cysteine and the closing phenylalanine or tryptophan. A D gene is named only where the DNA matches it firmly. Clone size is given for some rows only: seen once, a few or many times, or a class if the clone is expanded.

>14|TRBJ2-1|TRBD1|-|TRBV5-5
CASSSGQINNEQFF
TGTGCCAGCAGTTCGGGACAGATCAACAATGAGCAGTTCTTC
>14|TRBJ2-3|-|-|TRBV19
CASRPRGQLDTQYF
TGTGCCAGTAGACCCCGCGGACAGCTTGATACGCAGTATTTT
>12|TRBJ1-2|-|-|TRBV19
CASSRGSHGYTF
TGTGCCAGTAGTAGAGGGAGCCATGGCTACACCTTC
>14|TRBJ1-4|-|-|TRBV2
CASSEARANEKLFF
TGTGCCAGCAGTGAAGCGCGGGCTAATGAAAAACTGTTTTTT
>15|TRBJ1-2|TRBD1|many|TRBV10-1
CASRTVNPPNRGHTF
TGCGCCAGCAGAACAGTTAACCCCCCCAATAGGGGGCACACCTTC
>15|TRBJ1-2|-|-|TRBV4-3
CASSPGVATNYGYTF
TGCGCCAGCAGCCCAGGGGTTGCCACTAACTATGGCTACACCTTC
>13|TRBJ1-1|-|-|TRBV29-1
CSGTGTVNTEAFF
TGCAGCGGCACCGGGACTGTCAACACTGAAGCTTTCTTT
>16|TRBJ2-2|TRBD1|few|TRBV10-3
CAISDQTGGSAGELFF
TGTGCCATCAGTGATCAGACAGGGGGCAGTGCCGGGGAGCTGTTTTTT
>14|TRBJ1-5|-|-|TRBV6-5
CASSYSRGNQPQHF
TGTGCCAGCAGTTACTCGAGGGGCAATCAGCCCCAGCATTTT
>15|TRBJ1-5|TRBD1|-|TRBV6-5
CASSYGDRGGQPQHF
TGTGCCAGCAGTTACGGGGACAGGGGCGGTCAGCCCCAGCATTTT
>15|TRBJ2-3|TRBD2|-|TRBV5-1
CASSLVSGSTDTQYF
TGCGCCAGCAGCTTGGTTAGCGGGTCCACAGATACGCAGTATTTT
>13|TRBJ1-1|-|-|TRBV27
CASSLYPGGEAFF
TGTGCCAGCAGTTTATACCCCGGGGGGGAAGCTTTCTTT
>15|TRBJ1-5|TRBD1|-|TRBV18
CASSQQGSFNQPQHF
TGTGCCAGCTCGCAACAGGGGTCCTTTAATCAGCCCCAGCATTTT
>15|TRBJ1-2|-|-|TRBV15
CATSRDYAGYHGYTF
TGTGCCACCAGCAGAGATTACGCAGGGTATCATGGCTACACCTTC
>17|TRBJ2-1|TRBD2|-|TRBV9
CASSVGTSGGPSDEQFF
TGTGCCAGCAGCGTCGGGACTAGCGGGGGCCCTTCGGATGAGCAGTTCTTC
>15|TRBJ2-3|TRBD2|-|TRBV4-3
CASSRGGLRGDTQYF
TGCGCCAGCAGCCGCGGGGGTCTTAGGGGAGATACGCAGTATTTT
>15|TRBJ1-2|-|-|TRBV5-5
CASSLNRRQVYGYTF
TGTGCCAGCAGCCTCAATCGCCGCCAGGTCTATGGCTACACCTTC
>13|TRBJ2-3|-|-|TRBV5-8
CASSLSGADTQYF
TGTGCCAGCAGCTTAAGCGGCGCAGATACGCAGTATTTT
>15|TRBJ2-1|-|-|TRBV7-6
CASSLGRDPHNEQFF
TGTGCCAGCAGCTTAGGACGGGATCCGCACAATGAGCAGTTCTTC
>15|TRBJ2-5|TRBD2|-|TRBV2
CASSGSGGARETQYF
TGTGCCAGCAGCGGTAGCGGGGGGGCCCGGGAGACCCAGTACTTC
>14|TRBJ1-5|-|few|TRBV7-2
CASSLAGGGQPQHF
TGTGCCAGCAGCTTAGCAGGGGGGGGTCAGCCCCAGCATTTT
>15|TRBJ2-5|TRBD2|-|TRBV5-1
CASSSPGLGVETQYF
TGCGCCAGCAGCTCACCGGGACTAGGGGTGGAGACCCAGTACTTC
>15|TRBJ2-3|TRBD2|-|TRBV4-3
CASSLLGGNTDTQYF
TGCGCCAGCAGCCTTCTCGGGGGGAACACAGATACGCAGTATTTT
>15|TRBJ2-1|TRBD2|once|TRBV29-1
CSVDFFSGGDNEQFF
TGCAGCGTTGATTTTTTCAGCGGGGGGGACAATGAGCAGTTCTTC
>15|TRBJ2-1|-|-|TRBV19
CASSIGRFEDNEQFF
TGTGCCAGTAGTATCGGCAGGTTCGAAGATAATGAGCAGTTCTTC
>16|TRBJ2-1|TRBD1|-|TRBV7-2
CASSLWGQSAYNEQFF
TGTGCCAGCAGTCTATGGGGACAGTCAGCCTACAATGAGCAGTTCTTC
>17|TRBJ2-6|TRBD1|-|TRBV11-3
CASSFRTGNAGANVLTF
TGTGCCAGCAGCTTCAGGACAGGGAACGCTGGGGCCAACGTCCTGACTTTC
>14|TRBJ1-1|TRBD1|-|TRBV5-1
CASSLTTGGTEAFF
TGCGCCAGCAGCTTAACTACAGGGGGGACTGAAGCTTTCTTT
>15|TRBJ1-1|-|few|TRBV12-5
CASAPRDTLNTEAFF
TGTGCTAGTGCACCCCGGGACACATTGAACACTGAAGCTTTCTTT
>16|TRBJ1-2|TRBD1|once|TRBV19
CASSIGGLGQDYGYTF
TGTGCCAGTAGTATAGGTGGGTTGGGACAGGACTATGGCTACACCTTC
>13|TRBJ1-6|-|once|TRBV7-3
CASSLRRDSPLHF
TGTGCCAGCAGCTTAAGGAGAGATTCACCCCTCCACTTT
>14|TRBJ2-2|TRBD2|-|TRBV23-1
CAHASGGYTGELFF
TGCGCACACGCTTCGGGGGGATACACCGGGGAGCTGTTTTTT
>13|TRBJ1-1|-|-|TRBV7-9
CASSLTGPAEAFF
TGTGCCAGCAGCTTAACAGGGCCCGCTGAAGCTTTCTTT
>16|TRBJ2-3|TRBD2|few|TRBV18
CASSPPGGTSTDTQYF
TGTGCCAGCTCACCACCGGGGGGGACTAGCACAGATACGCAGTATTTT
>15|TRBJ2-1|-|-|TRBV4-2
CASSQERTGQDEQFF
TGTGCCAGCAGCCAAGAACGGACGGGACAAGATGAGCAGTTCTTC
>15|TRBJ2-2|TRBD2|-|TRBV19
CASSRTFGGAGELFF
TGTGCCAGTAGTAGGACTTTCGGGGGGGCCGGGGAGCTGTTTTTT
>13|TRBJ2-3|-|-|TRBV9
CASSSAGTDTQYF
TGTGCCAGCAGTTCTGCGGGCACAGATACGCAGTATTTT
>15|TRBJ2-3|TRBD2|-|TRBV14
CASSRQGLVTDTQYF
TGTGCCAGCAGCCGGCAGGGACTAGTTACAGATACGCAGTATTTT
>15|TRBJ1-6|TRBD1|-|TRBV9
CASSQGRDSLSPLHF
TGTGCCAGCAGCCAGGGTAGGGACAGCTTGTCACCCCTCCACTTT
>15|TRBJ1-1|TRBD1|-|TRBV15
CATSKRTGGNTEAFF
TGTGCCACCAGCAAGAGGACAGGGGGGAACACTGAAGCTTTCTTT
>13|TRBJ2-7|-|-|TRBV30
CACLRVGPYEQYF
TGTGCCTGCCTCAGGGTTGGACCCTACGAGCAGTACTTC
>12|TRBJ1-1|-|-|TRBV6-5
CASSLQTVAAFF
TGTGCCAGCAGCCTCCAGACAGTTGCCGCTTTCTTT
>14|TRBJ1-5|-|once|TRBV7-9
CASSQGTTSGSEHF
TGTGCCAGCAGCCAAGGTACTACATCAGGGTCCGAGCATTTT
>17|TRBJ2-3|TRBD1|-|TRBV5-4
CASSSGGQGPVGDTQYF
TGTGCCAGCAGCTCGGGGGGACAGGGGCCCGTGGGAGATACGCAGTATTTT
>15|TRBJ1-4|-|-|TRBV4-3
CASSQDVSTNEKLFF
TGCGCCAGCAGCCAAGACGTTTCAACTAATGAAAAACTGTTTTTT
>13|TRBJ1-2|-|-|TRBV2
CASSVGANYGYTF
TGTGCCAGCAGTGTAGGGGCAAACTATGGCTACACCTTC
>12|TRBJ2-5|-|-|TRBV6-6
CASSYFEETQYF
TGTGCCAGCAGTTATTTCGAAGAGACCCAGTACTTC
>15|TRBJ1-3|-|few|TRBV5-1
CASSLVSDSGNTIYF
TGCGCCAGCAGCTTGGTGAGTGACTCTGGAAACACCATATATTTT
>16|TRBJ2-2|TRBD2|-|TRBV5-6
CASSFGLAENTGELFF
TGTGCCAGCAGCTTCGGGCTAGCGGAGAACACCGGGGAGCTGTTTTTT
>13|TRBJ1-2|-|few|TRBV4-3
CASSQDAGYGYTF
TGCGCCAGCAGCCAAGATGCAGGCTATGGCTACACCTTC
>18|TRBJ2-1|-|-|TRBV11-2
CASSSRSPVRSSYNEQFF
TGTGCCAGCAGCTCCCGCTCTCCTGTCCGTAGCTCCTACAATGAGCAGTTCTTC
>13|TRBJ1-2|-|-|TRBV5-6
CASSLGADYGYTF
TGTGCCAGCAGCTTGGGAGCGGACTATGGCTACACCTTC
>14|TRBJ2-2|TRBD1|few|TRBV5-1
CATRQGTNTGELFF
TGCGCCACCCGACAGGGTACGAACACCGGGGAGCTGTTTTTT
>13|TRBJ1-5|-|-|TRBV11-2
CASSLDREGTLHF
TGTGCCAGCAGCTTAGATAGGGAGGGCACCCTGCATTTT
>14|TRBJ2-5|-|-|TRBV5-1
CASSWTSYQETQYF
TGCGCCAGCAGCTGGACATCGTACCAAGAGACCCAGTACTTC
>15|TRBJ1-5|TRBD1|-|TRBV6-6
CASTRTGGNNQPQHF
TGTGCCAGCACCCGGACAGGGGGAAACAATCAGCCCCAGCATTTT
>15|TRBJ1-1|TRBD1|-|TRBV6-5
CASSSRDRVDTEAFF
TGTGCCAGCAGTTCGCGGGACAGGGTGGATACTGAAGCTTTCTTT
>13|TRBJ1-5|-|few|TRBV9
CASSVGEEQPQHF
TGTGCCAGCAGCGTAGGAGAAGAACAGCCCCAGCATTTT
>16|TRBJ2-1|TRBD1|-|TRBV5-1
CASSRQGPSSYNEQFF
TGCGCCAGCAGCCGACAGGGGCCCAGCTCCTACAATGAGCAGTTCTTC